This T cell receptor (beta chain) appears in the sequencing data of a study of T-cell reconstitution after alpha-beta-depleted transplantation in children. This clonotype has a handful of counts. V was clipped by 1 base and J by 6 bases; unmatched bases: 7. The CDR3 has 17 amino acids. Per germline, CDR1 SGHTA and CDR2 FQGTGA. As it was prepared, the TCRbeta library received unique molecular identifiers. Each CDR3 protein is one row after TCRdb ran MiXCR on the PCR reads. The sample yields hundreds of thousands of distinct CDR3 sequences, 10% seen once. The rearrangement links TRBV7-3 to TRBJ2-3, with 13 bases identical to TRBD2. The input for sequencing was PBMCs from the stem cell graft donor, taken from the stem cell graft. This TCR came from a human donor who donated a stem cell graft to a child with acute myeloid leukemia. CDR3 bases: TGTGCCAGCAGCTTAAACCCGACTAGCGGGAGGACGGATACGCAGTATTTT. Its translation is CASSLNPTSGRTDTQYF. Based on the CDR3 plus reference TRBV7-3 and TRBJ2-3, the full variable domain is GAGVSQTPSNKVTEKGKYVELRCDPISGHTALYWYRQSLGQGPEFLIYFQGTGAADDSGLPNDRFFAVRPEGSVSTLKIQRTERGDSAVYLCASSLNPTSGRTDTQYFGPGTRLTVL.